This T cell receptor beta chain was sequenced in a study of T cell repertoires in cytomegalovirus infection. On the study more broadly: In public TCR beta signatures, there were indications of both CMV infection and matching HLA type. Study-level findings and limits: In two of eight donors, the top clonotype was HLA-C-restricted CMV-specific. Cumulative frequency of public TCR beta families picked out carriers of CMV plus the relevant HLA.

In its sample, this clonotype was seen many times. Its antigen is undetermined. Using its own MiXCR run on the reads, TCRdb lists one record per CDR3 protein. The table shows approximately 490,000 distinct CDR3 sequences, with 11% occurring only once. CDR3 length equals 14 residues. Germline V gene lookup returns CDR1 MNHEY and CDR2 SMNVEV (reference sequence). The ends were cut back, 4 bases at V and 0 bases at J, with 9 bases in the middle. The receptor's source is a human donor in good health (CMV status not recorded). Some clones in this sample may be carry-over from other donors' samples. This chain connects TRBV27 to TRBJ1-1; D gene unclear. The specimen sequenced was PBMCs. The CDR3 protein is CASSWVGLNTEAFF. The CDR3 DNA sequence: TGTGCCAGCAGTTGGGTAGGTCTGAACACTGAAGCTTTCTTT.